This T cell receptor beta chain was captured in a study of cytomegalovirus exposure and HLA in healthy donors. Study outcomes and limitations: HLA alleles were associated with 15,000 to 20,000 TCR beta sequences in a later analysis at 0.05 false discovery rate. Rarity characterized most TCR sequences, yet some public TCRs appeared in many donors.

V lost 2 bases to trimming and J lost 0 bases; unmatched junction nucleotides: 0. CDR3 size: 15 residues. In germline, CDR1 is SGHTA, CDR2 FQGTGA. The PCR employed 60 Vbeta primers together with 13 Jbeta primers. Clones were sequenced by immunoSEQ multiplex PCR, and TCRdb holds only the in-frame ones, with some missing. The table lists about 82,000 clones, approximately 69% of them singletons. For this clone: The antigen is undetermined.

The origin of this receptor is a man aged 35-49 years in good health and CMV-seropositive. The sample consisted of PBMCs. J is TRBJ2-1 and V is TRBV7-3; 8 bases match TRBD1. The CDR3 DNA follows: TGTGCCAGCAGCTTAGACAGGGGCTCCTACAATGAGCAGTTCTTC. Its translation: CASSLDRGSYNEQFF. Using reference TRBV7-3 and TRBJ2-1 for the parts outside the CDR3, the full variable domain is GAGVSQTPSNKVTEKGKYVELRCDPISGHTALYWYRQSLGQGPEFLIYFQGTGAADDSGLPNDRFFAVRPEGSVSTLKIQRTERGDSAVYLCASSLDRGSYNEQFFGPGTRLTVL.